By proportion, the clone carrying this TCR beta chain is medium-sized (0.01 to 0.1%). The antigen remains unidentified. This beta chain appears as a stray read in a library generated for alpha chains; its size is not informative. This entry comes from a study of spatial heterogeneity in lung cancer. Study-level points and caveats: At resection, ubiquitous expanded tumor TCRs appeared in blood more than at follow-up.

Germline CDR1 reads KGHSH; CDR2 reads LQKENI. With 3 bases removed from V and 2 bases from J, the gap between germline ends came to 11 bases. The CDR3 contains 14 residues. The time point denotes: sample taken at primary tumor resection. Unsorted whole RNA of tumor, nontumor lung or frozen PBMC was sequenced. The library protocol tagged each TCR cDNA with a unique molecular identifier. In TCRdb, the 5' RACE reads were re-called with MiXCR into one record per CDR3 protein. Counted here are over 4,000 distinct CDR3 sequences, 20% to 25% occurring once; the ten biggest clones make up about 25%. V gene TRBV18 combines with J gene TRBJ2-7; D remains ambiguous. The clonotype comes from a female donor with early-stage non-small cell lung cancer. Source: PBMCs, taken at surgery. The CDR3 DNA sequence: TGTGCCAGCTCACCCCAACCCAAGCCCTACGAGCAGTACTTC. Amino acid sequence: CASSPQPKPYEQYF.